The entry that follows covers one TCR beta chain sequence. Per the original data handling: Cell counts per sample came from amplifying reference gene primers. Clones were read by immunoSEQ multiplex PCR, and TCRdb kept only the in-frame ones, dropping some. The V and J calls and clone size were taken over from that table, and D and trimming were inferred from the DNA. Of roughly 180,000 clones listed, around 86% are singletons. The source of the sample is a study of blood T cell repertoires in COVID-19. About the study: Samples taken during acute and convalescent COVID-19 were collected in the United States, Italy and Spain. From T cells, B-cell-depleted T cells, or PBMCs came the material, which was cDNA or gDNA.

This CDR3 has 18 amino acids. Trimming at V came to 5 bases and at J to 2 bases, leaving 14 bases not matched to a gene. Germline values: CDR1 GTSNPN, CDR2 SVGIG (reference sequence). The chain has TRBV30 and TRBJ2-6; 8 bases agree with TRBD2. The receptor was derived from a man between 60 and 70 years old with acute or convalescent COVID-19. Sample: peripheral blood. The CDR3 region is CAWFVRGEASPGANVLTF. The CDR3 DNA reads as TGTGCCTGGTTTGTGCGGGGGGAAGCCTCCCCTGGGGCCAACGTCCTGACTTTC.